This TCR beta chain was sequenced for a study of CD8 T cells in Susac syndrome (dated by TCRdb to between 2018 and 2021). Broadly, across the study: The study used repertoire sequencing to test whether antigen drove CD8+ T cell activation and differentiation in Susac syndrome. On the study overall, not on this receptor specifically: The number of individuals in the TCR sequencing and HLA analysis was recognized as being relatively small.

High-throughput TCR beta sequencing profiled peripheral blood CD8+ and CD4+ T cells from healthy donors, Susac syndrome patients and multiple sclerosis patients. Treatment-naive patients with stable or active relapsing-remitting disease fulfilling revised McDonald criteria were used as multiple sclerosis controls. Bulk CD8+ and CD4+ T cells were purified by magnetic negative isolation, whereas CD8+ TEMRA cells were enriched by FACS. Blood was collected in EDTA tubes and processed within 24 hours, with PBMCs isolated through density gradient centrifugation. PBMCs destined for TCR sequencing were cryopreserved in liquid nitrogen and later thawed in a 37 °C water bath. Purity of sorted or isolated CD4+, CD8+ and CD8+ TEMRA cells was at least 90%. RNA was extracted using the RNeasy kit, and roughly 0.45 to 1 microgram was reverse transcribed with random hexamers. The immunoSEQ multiplex PCR assay, which covers 54 Vbeta and 13 Jbeta segments, was used to amplify TCR beta CDR3 regions. Bias from PCR amplification was corrected by using a synthetic template baseline for primer optimization and for computational correction. The paper's processing steps were these. Reads were annotated to V, D and J genes according to IMGT and were analyzed with immunoSEQ Analyzer, with only productive sequences retained. Clonality was computed as one minus Shannon entropy normalized by log2 of the number of productive unique sequences. Public and private clones were assessed among the 100 most prevalent clones of each patient and control. Clones were defined as Susac-specific when absent from the healthy and MS cohorts, from about 970 published viral clones and from other ImmuneACCESS disease sequences. Through fastp at Q25 and MiXCR, TCRdb rebuilt clones from the public reads, retaining in-frame beta chains. A single entry per CDR3 protein holds the most common genes and DNA from its merged rows. None of the V and J calls come from the authors' own analysis; TCRdb made them. The sample yields roughly 200,000 distinct CDR3 sequences; 95% were counted once. The ten largest make up more than 0.09% of the sample.

With regard to this clonotype: It has no known antigen specificity. It has no much larger one-base neighbor in the sample; base qualities were not kept.

CDR1 and CDR2 were assigned from the germline V gene (reference sequence) as DFQATT and SNEGSKA. The junction shows trimming of 2 bases on V and 4 bases on J, plus 11 bases between the germline ends. The CDR3 starts with the cysteine, ends with the phenylalanine, and has 13 residues. CDR3 DNA is the only sequence kept; it has 39 bases, read in frame from the first base. Material for sequencing was CD4+ T cells from PBMCs. This sequence uses TRBV20-1 and TRBJ1-1; the D gene is perhaps TRBD1, on 5 matching bases. The origin of this receptor is a human donor with multiple sclerosis. The CDR3: CSARRTGGTEAFF. The nucleotide sequence reads as follows: TGCAGTGCTAGAAGGACCGGGGGCACTGAAGCTTTCTTT.